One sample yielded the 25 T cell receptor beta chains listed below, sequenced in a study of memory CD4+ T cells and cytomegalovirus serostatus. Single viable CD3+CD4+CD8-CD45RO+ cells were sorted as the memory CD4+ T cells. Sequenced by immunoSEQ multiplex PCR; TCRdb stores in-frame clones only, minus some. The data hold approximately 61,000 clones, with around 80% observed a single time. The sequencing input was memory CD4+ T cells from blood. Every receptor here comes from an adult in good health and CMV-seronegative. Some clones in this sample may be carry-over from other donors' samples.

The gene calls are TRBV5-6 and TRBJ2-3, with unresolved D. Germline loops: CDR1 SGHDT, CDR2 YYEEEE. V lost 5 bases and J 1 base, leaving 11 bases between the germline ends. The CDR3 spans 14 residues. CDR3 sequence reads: CASSAGLRTDTQYF. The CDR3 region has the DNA TGTGCCAGCAGTGCCGGGCTCCGCACAGATACGCAGTATTTT.

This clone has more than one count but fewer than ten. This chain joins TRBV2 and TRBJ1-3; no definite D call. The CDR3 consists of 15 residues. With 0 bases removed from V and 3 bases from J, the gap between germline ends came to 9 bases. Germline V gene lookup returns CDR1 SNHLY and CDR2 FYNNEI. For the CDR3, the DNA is TGTGCCAGCAGTGAAGCGCGAGGGTATGGAAACACCATATATTTT. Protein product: CASSEARGYGNTIYF.

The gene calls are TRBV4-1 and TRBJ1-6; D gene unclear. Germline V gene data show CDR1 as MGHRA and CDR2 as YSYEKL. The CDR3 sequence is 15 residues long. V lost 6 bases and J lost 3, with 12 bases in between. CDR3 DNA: TGCGCCAGCAGTACCCAGGTGGGCTATAATTCACCCCTCCACTTT. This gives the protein CASSTQVGYNSPLHF.

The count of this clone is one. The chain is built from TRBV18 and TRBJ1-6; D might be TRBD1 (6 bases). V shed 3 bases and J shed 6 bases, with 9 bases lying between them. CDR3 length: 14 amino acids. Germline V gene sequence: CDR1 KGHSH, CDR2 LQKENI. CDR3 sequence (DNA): TGTGCCAGCTCACCTGACAGGACTAATTCACCCCTCCACTTT. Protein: CASSPDRTNSPLHF.

DNA of the CDR3: TGTGCCAGCACCCTGGGGGGCTTGATCGCAGATACGCAGTATTTT. Encoded protein: CASTLGGLIADTQYF. The V and J genes are TRBV2 and TRBJ2-3; perhaps D is TRBD1 or TRBD2 (6 bases each). Germline values: CDR1 SNHLY, CDR2 FYNNEI. Trimming removed 7 bases from V and 4 bases from J, with 18 bases in between. The CDR3 spans 15 residues.

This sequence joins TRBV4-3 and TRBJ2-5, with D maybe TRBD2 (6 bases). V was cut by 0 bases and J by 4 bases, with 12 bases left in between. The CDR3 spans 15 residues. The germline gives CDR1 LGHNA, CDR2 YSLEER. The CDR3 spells CASSQDAGLIETQYF. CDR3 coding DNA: TGCGCCAGCAGCCAAGATGCGGGGTTGATAGAGACCCAGTACTTC.

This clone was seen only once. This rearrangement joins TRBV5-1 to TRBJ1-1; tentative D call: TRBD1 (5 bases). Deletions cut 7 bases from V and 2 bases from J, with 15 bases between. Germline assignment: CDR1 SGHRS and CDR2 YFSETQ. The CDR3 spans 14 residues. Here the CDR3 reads CASAFHRGNTEAFF. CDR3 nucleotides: TGCGCCAGCGCATTCCATAGGGGTAACACTGAAGCTTTCTTT.

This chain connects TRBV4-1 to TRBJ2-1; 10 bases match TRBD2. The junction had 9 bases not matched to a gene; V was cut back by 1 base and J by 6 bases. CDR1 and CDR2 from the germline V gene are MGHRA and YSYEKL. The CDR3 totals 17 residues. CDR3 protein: CASSQGRLAGRVNEQFF. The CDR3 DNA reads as TGCGCCAGCAGCCAAGGTCGACTAGCGGGTAGGGTCAATGAGCAGTTCTTC.

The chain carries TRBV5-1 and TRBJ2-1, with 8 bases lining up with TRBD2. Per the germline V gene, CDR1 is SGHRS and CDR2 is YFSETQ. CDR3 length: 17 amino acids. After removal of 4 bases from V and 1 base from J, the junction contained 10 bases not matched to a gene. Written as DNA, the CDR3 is TGCGCCAGCAGCCCTTCCCCGGGGGGGCAATCCTACAATGAGCAGTTCTTC. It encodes CASSPSPGGQSYNEQFF.

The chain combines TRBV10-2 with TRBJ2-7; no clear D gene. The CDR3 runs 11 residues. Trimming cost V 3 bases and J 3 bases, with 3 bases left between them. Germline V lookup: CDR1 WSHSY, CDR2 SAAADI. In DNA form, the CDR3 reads TGCGCCAGCAGTGATCACTACGAGCAGTACTTC. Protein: CASSDHYEQYF.

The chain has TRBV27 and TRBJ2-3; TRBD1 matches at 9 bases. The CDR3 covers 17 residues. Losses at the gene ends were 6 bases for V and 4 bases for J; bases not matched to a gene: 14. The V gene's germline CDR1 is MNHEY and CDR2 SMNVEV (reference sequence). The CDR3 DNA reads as TGTGCCAGCAGAAAAAACTGGGGGGGACAGGGCGCAGATACGCAGTATTTT. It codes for CASRKNWGGQGADTQYF.

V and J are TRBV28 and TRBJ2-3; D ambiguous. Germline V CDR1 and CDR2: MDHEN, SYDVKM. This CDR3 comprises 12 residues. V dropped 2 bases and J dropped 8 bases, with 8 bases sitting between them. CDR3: CASSLGRATQYF. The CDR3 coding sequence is TGTGCCAGCAGTTTAGGGCGTGCTACGCAGTATTTT.

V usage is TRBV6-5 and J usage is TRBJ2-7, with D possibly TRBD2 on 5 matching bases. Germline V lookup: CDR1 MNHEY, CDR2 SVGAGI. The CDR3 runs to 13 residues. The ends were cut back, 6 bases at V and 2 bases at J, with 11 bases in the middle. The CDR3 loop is CASSTDSTYEQYF. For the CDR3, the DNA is TGTGCCAGCAGCACGGACTCTACCTACGAGCAGTACTTC.

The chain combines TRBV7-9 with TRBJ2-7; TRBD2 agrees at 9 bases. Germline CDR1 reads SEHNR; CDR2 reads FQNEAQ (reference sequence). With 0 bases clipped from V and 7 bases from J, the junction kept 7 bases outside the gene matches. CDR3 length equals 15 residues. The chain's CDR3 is CASSLAQAGGEEQYF. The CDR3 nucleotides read TGTGCCAGCAGCTTAGCGCAGGCGGGAGGGGAGGAGCAGTACTTC.

In nucleotides, the CDR3 is TGTGCCTGGAGTGTAAAGCTTCCGAGTAACACCATATATTTT. Amino acids: CAWSVKLPSNTIYF. The chain couples TRBV30 to TRBJ1-3; no definite D call. Germline V gene data show CDR1 as GTSNPN and CDR2 as SVGIG (reference sequence). V lost 0 bases to trimming and J lost 7 bases, with 13 bases between them. The CDR3 contains 14 residues.

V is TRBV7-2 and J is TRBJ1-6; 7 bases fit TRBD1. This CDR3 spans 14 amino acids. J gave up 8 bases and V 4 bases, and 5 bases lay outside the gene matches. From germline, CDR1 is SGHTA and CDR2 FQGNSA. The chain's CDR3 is CASSSRQGHSPLHF. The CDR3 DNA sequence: TGTGCCAGCAGCTCCCGACAGGGACATTCACCCCTCCACTTT.

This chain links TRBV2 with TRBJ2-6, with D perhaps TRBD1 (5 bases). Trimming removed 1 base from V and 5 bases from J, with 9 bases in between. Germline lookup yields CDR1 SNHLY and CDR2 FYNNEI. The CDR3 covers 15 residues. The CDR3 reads CASSEDRLRANVLTF. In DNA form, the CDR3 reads TGTGCCAGCAGTGAAGACAGGCTGAGGGCCAACGTCCTGACTTTC. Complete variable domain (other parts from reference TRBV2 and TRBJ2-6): EPEVTQTPSHQVTQMGQEVILRCVPISNHLYFYWYRQILGQKVEFLVSFYNNEISEKSEIFDDQFSVERPDGSNFTLKIRSTKLEDSAMYFCASSEDRLRANVLTFGAGSRLTVL.

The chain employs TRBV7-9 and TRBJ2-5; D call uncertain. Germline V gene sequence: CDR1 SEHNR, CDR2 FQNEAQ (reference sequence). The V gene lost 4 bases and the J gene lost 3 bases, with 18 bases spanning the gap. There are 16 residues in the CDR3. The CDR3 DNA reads TGTGCCAGCAGCTCCCGTGGTGTACTACTCAAAGAGACCCAGTACTTC. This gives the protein CASSSRGVLLKETQYF.

CDR3 sequence reads: CASSPPGRYGYTF. As DNA, the CDR3 is TGCGCCAGCAGCCCCCCAGGGCGGTATGGCTACACCTTC. The rearrangement links TRBV4-1 to TRBJ1-2, with D tentatively TRBD1 (5 bases). Germline assignment: CDR1 MGHRA and CDR2 YSYEKL. Deletions cut 4 bases from V and 5 bases from J, with 11 bases between. The CDR3 is 13 residues long.

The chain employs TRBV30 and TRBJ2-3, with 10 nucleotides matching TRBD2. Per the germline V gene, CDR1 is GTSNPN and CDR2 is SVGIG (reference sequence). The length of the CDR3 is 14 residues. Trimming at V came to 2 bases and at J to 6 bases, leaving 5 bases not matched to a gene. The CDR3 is CAWSPLTSGDTQYF. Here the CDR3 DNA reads TGTGCCTGGAGTCCGTTGACTAGCGGGGATACGCAGTATTTT.

CDR3 residues: CASSVDIGELFF. DNA for the CDR3: TGTGCCAGCAGCGTAGATATCGGGGAGCTGTTTTTT. V gene TRBV9 combines with J gene TRBJ2-2; no clear D. The CDR3 is 12 amino acids. CDR1 and CDR2 (germline): SGDLS, YYNGEE. Trimming left V 0 bases short and J 7 bases short, with 4 bases between.

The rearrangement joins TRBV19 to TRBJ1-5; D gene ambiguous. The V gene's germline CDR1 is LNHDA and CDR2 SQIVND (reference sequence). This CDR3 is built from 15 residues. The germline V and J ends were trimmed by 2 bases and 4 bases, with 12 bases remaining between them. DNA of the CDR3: TGTGCCAGTAGTATACAGAGGTCGGCTAATCAGCCCCAGCATTTT. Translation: CASSIQRSANQPQHF.

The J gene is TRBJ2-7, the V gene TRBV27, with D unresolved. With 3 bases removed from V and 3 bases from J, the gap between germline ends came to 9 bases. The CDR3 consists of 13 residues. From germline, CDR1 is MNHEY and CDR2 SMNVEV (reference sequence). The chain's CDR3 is CASSFSVGYEQYF. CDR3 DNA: TGTGCCAGCAGTTTCTCCGTTGGCTACGAGCAGTACTTC.

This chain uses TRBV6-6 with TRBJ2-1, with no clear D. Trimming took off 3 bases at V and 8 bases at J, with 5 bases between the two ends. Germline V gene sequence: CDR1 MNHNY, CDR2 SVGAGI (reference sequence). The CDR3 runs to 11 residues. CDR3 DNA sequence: TGTGCCAGCAGTTATGTTGATGAGCAGTTCTTC. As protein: CASSYVDEQFF.

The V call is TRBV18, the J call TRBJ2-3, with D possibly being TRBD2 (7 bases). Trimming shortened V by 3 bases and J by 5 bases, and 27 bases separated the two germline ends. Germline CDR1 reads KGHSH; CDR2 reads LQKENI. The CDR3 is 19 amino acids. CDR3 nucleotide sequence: TGTGCCAGCTCACCTTCCACCACCGGACTGGCGGGGGCCCGAGATACGCAGTATTTT. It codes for CASSPSTTGLAGARDTQYF.